This passage covers 32 T cell receptor beta chains from one sample sequenced in a study of T cell changes during pregnancy in multiple sclerosis. TCRdb keeps only in-frame clones here, not all; method: immunoSEQ multiplex PCR. The sample includes about 57,000 clones, just over 90% seen only once; the top ten take about 0.21%. The sample in question was CD4+ T cells from peripheral blood mononuclear cells, obtained in the second trimester of pregnancy. These TCRs come from a female donor with multiple sclerosis, enrolled in a pregnancy study.

V is TRBV7-2 and J is TRBJ1-3; D is undetermined. V lost 5 bases to trimming and J lost 0 bases, with 14 bases between them. The CDR3 spans 16 residues. Germline V gene sequence: CDR1 SGHTA, CDR2 FQGNSA. The CDR3 coding sequence is TGTGCCAGCAGCCAGGCCATTAGAGCCTCTGGAAACACCATATATTTT. It translates to CASSQAIRASGNTIYF.

The V and J genes are TRBV2 and TRBJ2-7; 8 bases match TRBD1. The CDR3 loop spans 14 amino acids. Germline lookup yields CDR1 SNHLY and CDR2 FYNNEI. V lost 4 bases and J lost 5; bases outside the gene matches: 7. The CDR3 DNA reads TGTGCCAGCAGTGTGGTCGACAGGGGCCACGAGCAGTACTTC. It translates to CASSVVDRGHEQYF.

This chain uses TRBV29-1 with TRBJ2-1, with TRBD2 matching over 10 bases. There are 14 residues in the CDR3. V was pared by 5 bases and J by 0 bases, with 1 base of the junction left unmatched. The V gene's germline CDR1 is SQVTM and CDR2 ANQGSEA. CDR3 loop: CSVRTSGSYNEQFF. CDR3 nucleotides: TGCAGCGTTCGGACTAGCGGCTCCTACAATGAGCAGTTCTTC.

The chain joins TRBV5-4 to TRBJ1-1; a possible D gene is TRBD1 (6 bases). CDR1 is SGHNT, CDR2 YYREEE, per germline (reference sequence). The V and J ends lost 1 base and 3 bases respectively, with 13 bases between them. The CDR3 is 15 residues long. The CDR3 here is CASSLPGHRYTEAFF. The CDR3 DNA sequence: TGTGCCAGCAGCTTGCCGGGACATAGGTACACTGAAGCTTTCTTT.

The chain links TRBV7-2 to TRBJ2-2, with D uncertain. The germline CDR1 and CDR2 sequences are SGHTA and FQGNSA. V dropped 1 base and J dropped 4 bases, with 10 bases sitting between them. There are 15 residues in the CDR3. Here the CDR3 reads CASSLEAISTGELFF. The CDR3 coding sequence is TGTGCCAGCAGCTTAGAAGCCATATCCACCGGGGAGCTGTTTTTT.

V is TRBV6-5 and J is TRBJ1-1, with TRBD1 identical over 7 bases. The CDR3 has 14 residues. Germline V gene data show CDR1 as MNHEY and CDR2 as SVGAGI. Trimming cost V 2 bases and J 5 bases; bases outside gene matches: 5. The CDR3 spells CASSYDRVRTEAFF. CDR3 in DNA: TGTGCCAGCAGTTACGACAGGGTGAGGACTGAAGCTTTCTTT.

The chain has TRBV5-4 and TRBJ1-1, with D perhaps matching TRBD1 (6 bases). Trimming stripped 4 bases from V and 1 base from J, with 14 bases between. The CDR3 has 15 residues. Germline CDR1 and CDR2: SGHNT and YYREEE (reference sequence). The CDR3 nucleotides read TGTGCCAGCAGCCCTCGGACAGCCTCGAACACTGAAGCTTTCTTT. Residues: CASSPRTASNTEAFF.

V and J are TRBV19 and TRBJ2-7; perhaps TRBD2 as D (6 bases). The germline V gene has CDR1 LNHDA and CDR2 SQIVND (reference sequence). The V end lost 1 base, the J end lost 2 bases, and 12 bases lay between the germline ends. The CDR3 consists of 15 residues. The CDR3 loop reads CASSIGPSETYEQYF. The CDR3 DNA follows: TGTGCCAGTAGTATAGGCCCTAGCGAGACCTACGAGCAGTACTTC.

This chain connects TRBV5-1 to TRBJ2-7; TRBD2 matches 13 bases. Germline assignment: CDR1 SGHRS and CDR2 YFSETQ. With V trimmed by 3 bases and J by 2 bases, 5 bases remained unmatched. The CDR3 is 16 amino acids. CDR3 DNA sequence: TGCGCCAGCAGCTCAGGGGGACTAGCGGGACCCTACGAGCAGTACTTC. Its protein is CASSSGGLAGPYEQYF.

The CDR3 sequence: CASSQVVFYEQYF. Written as DNA, the CDR3 is TGCGCCAGCAGCCAAGTTGTCTTCTACGAGCAGTACTTC. The chain links TRBV4-1 to TRBJ2-7; D uncertain. The CDR3 covers 13 residues. Germline V CDR1 and CDR2: MGHRA, YSYEKL. V lost 1 base to trimming and J lost 3 bases, with 7 bases between them.

This clone was recorded only once. The chain is built from TRBV6-1 and TRBJ2-1; 13 bases agree with TRBD2. Germline CDR1 MNHNS, CDR2 SASEGT. The J segment lost 5 bases and the V segment lost 4 bases, leaving 8 bases of the junction unmatched. The length of the CDR3 is 17 residues. CDR3 DNA sequence: TGTGCCAGCAGTGGGCTGCGACTAGCGGGGGGAAACAATGAGCAGTTCTTC. This sequence encodes CASSGLRLAGGNNEQFF.

CDR3 sequence: CASSTPHSYGYTF. The CDR3, as DNA: TGTGCCAGCAGCACGCCGCACAGCTATGGCTACACCTTC. The gene calls are TRBV7-9 and TRBJ1-2, with no clear D. This CDR3 has 13 amino acids. V shed 5 bases and J shed 4 bases, with 11 bases lying between them. Looked up from germline, CDR1 is SEHNR and CDR2 is FQNEAQ (reference sequence).

V and J are TRBV7-2 and TRBJ2-1; D gene ambiguous. Germline V lookup: CDR1 SGHTA, CDR2 FQGNSA. The CDR3 length is 14 residues. Trimming removed 1 base at V and 10 bases at J, with 14 bases between. The CDR3 loop reads CASSLGVASFEQFF. The CDR3 DNA reads TGTGCCAGCAGCTTAGGTGTTGCGAGCTTCGAGCAGTTCTTC.

This clone was detected once. The chain joins TRBV7-9 to TRBJ1-2; 10 nucleotides agree with TRBD1. Germline CDR1 reads SEHNR; CDR2 reads FQNEAQ (reference sequence). The CDR3 has 17 amino acids. Unmatched junction bases numbered 8, after V lost 3 bases and J lost 1 base. The CDR3 spells CASSFPGQGGGNYGYTF. In nucleotides, the CDR3 is TGTGCCAGCAGCTTCCCCGGACAGGGGGGGGGTAACTATGGCTACACCTTC.

V is TRBV14 and J is TRBJ1-2; D call uncertain. This CDR3 is built from 13 residues. V was pared by 0 bases and J by 4 bases, with 6 bases between. Germline V gene sequence: CDR1 SGHDN, CDR2 FVKESK. The CDR3 nucleotides read TGTGCCAGCAGCCAAGAACGCAGCTATGGCTACACCTTC. This translates into CASSQERSYGYTF.

This chain joins TRBV11-1 and TRBJ1-1; 7 positions match TRBD1. The germline V gene encodes CDR1 SGHAT and CDR2 FQDESV (reference sequence). The CDR3 length is 15 residues. J gave up 0 bases and V 5 bases, and 6 bases lay outside the gene matches. CDR3 amino acids: CASSTTGEVNTEAFF. CDR3 sequence (DNA): TGTGCCAGCAGCACTACAGGGGAAGTGAACACTGAAGCTTTCTTT.

V gene TRBV13 combines with J gene TRBJ1-2, with 7 bases lining up with TRBD1. Germline loops: CDR1 PRHDT, CDR2 FYEKMQ (reference sequence). The CDR3 totals 16 residues. Trimming took 3 bases from V and 4 from J; bases not matched to a gene: 11. The CDR3 nucleotides are TGTGCCAGCAGCTTGAGGGGGCGTCCCCCCCTCTATGGCTACACCTTC. Translating it yields CASSLRGRPPLYGYTF.

The table lists this clone with a few counts. The J gene is TRBJ1-1, the V gene TRBV10-3; no reliable D call. V lost 3 bases, J lost 4 bases, and 18 bases lay in between. Germline-derived CDR1 and CDR2 are ENHRY and SYGVKD. CDR3 length: 16 residues. The CDR3, as DNA: TGTGCCATCAGTGATATGCAGGTGACCGTGGTCACTGAAGCTTTCTTT. It yields the protein CAISDMQVTVVTEAFF.

V is TRBV2 and J is TRBJ2-1; 7 nucleotides line up with TRBD1. V was pared by 6 bases and J by 4 bases, with 6 bases of the junction left unmatched. The CDR3 runs to 14 residues. Germline CDR1 SNHLY, CDR2 FYNNEI. CDR3 protein: CASRRDRTYNEQFF. The CDR3 region has the DNA TGTGCCAGCAGGAGGGACAGAACTTACAATGAGCAGTTCTTC.

The CDR3 region is CASSFSSHTGELFF. For the CDR3, the DNA is TGTGCCAGCAGCTTCTCCTCTCACACCGGGGAGCTGTTTTTT. The chain joins TRBV5-6 to TRBJ2-2; D is undetermined. Germline CDR1 and CDR2: SGHDT and YYEEEE. The CDR3 length is 14 residues. With 2 bases removed from V and 3 bases from J, the gap between germline ends came to 8 bases. Looking up the rest from reference TRBV5-6 and TRBJ2-2 gives the full variable domain: DAGVTQSPTHLIKTRGQQVTLRCSPKSGHDTVSWYQQALGQGPQFIFQYYEEEERQRGNFPDRFSGHQFPNYSSELNVNALLLGDSALYLCASSFSSHTGELFFGEGSRLTVL.

The CDR3 region is CASSASGGTTNEKLFF. The CDR3 DNA is TGTGCCAGCAGTGCCTCCGGGGGGACAACTAATGAAAAACTGTTTTTT. The chain recombines TRBV28 with TRBJ1-4, with D perhaps TRBD1 (5 bases). The CDR3 covers 16 residues. The germline V gene encodes CDR1 MDHEN and CDR2 SYDVKM. Trimming removed 5 bases from V and 0 bases from J, with 13 bases in between.

This rearrangement joins TRBV5-6 to TRBJ1-2; 9 nucleotides match TRBD1. Germline V lookup: CDR1 SGHDT, CDR2 YYEEEE. This CDR3 comprises 13 residues. The ends lost 0 bases at V and 8 bases at J; junction bases unmatched: 2. Written as DNA, the CDR3 is TGTGCCAGCAGCTTGGGGACAGGGGACGGCTACACCTTC. As protein: CASSLGTGDGYTF.

V usage is TRBV6-1 and J usage is TRBJ2-2; TRBD1 aligns across 9 bases. V shed 2 bases and J 5 bases; nucleotides not matched to a gene: 3. The CDR3 has 15 residues. In germline, CDR1 is MNHNS, CDR2 SASEGT. The CDR3 DNA follows: TGTGCCAGCAGTGAAAACAGGGGGCGTACCGGGGAGCTGTTTTTT. Its protein is CASSENRGRTGELFF.

The V and J genes are TRBV19 and TRBJ1-1; D is unclear. Germline values: CDR1 LNHDA, CDR2 SQIVND (reference sequence). The CDR3 has 13 amino acids. V was trimmed by 3 bases and J by 4 bases, leaving 9 bases between them. This CDR3 reads CASSMGRGTEAFF. The CDR3 nucleotides read TGTGCCAGTAGTATGGGGAGAGGCACTGAAGCTTTCTTT.

CDR3 in amino acids: CASSPGQGSYEQYF. CDR3 nucleotides: TGCGCCAGCAGCCCGGGACAGGGTTCCTACGAGCAGTACTTC. The V call is TRBV5-1, the J call TRBJ2-7, with TRBD1 matching 9 bases. V gave up 4 bases and J gave up 1 base; unmatched junction bases: 3. Germline V CDR1 and CDR2: SGHRS, YFSETQ. CDR3 length equals 14 residues.

V usage is TRBV30 and J usage is TRBJ1-4; possibly TRBD1 for D (5 bases). This CDR3 contains 14 residues. Germline V CDR1 and CDR2: GTSNPN, SVGIG (reference sequence). The V end lost 0 bases, the J end lost 6 bases, and 11 bases lay between the germline ends. Written as DNA, the CDR3 is TGTGCCTGGAGTGTAAGCAGGGCGGATGAAAAACTGTTTTTT. Protein product: CAWSVSRADEKLFF.

The V call is TRBV28, the J call TRBJ2-5, with D possibly matching TRBD2 (6 bases). Germline CDR1 and CDR2: MDHEN and SYDVKM. The CDR3 has 14 residues. V was clipped by 5 bases and J by 2 bases, with 12 bases between them. The CDR3 nucleotides are TGTGCCAGCAGTGGGGGGAGCTTTCAAGAGACCCAGTACTTC. This encodes CASSGGSFQETQYF.

The chain is built from TRBV10-2 and TRBJ2-5; possibly TRBD2 for D (6 bases). V lost 5 bases, J lost 4 bases, and 17 bases lay in between. Per the germline V gene, CDR1 is WSHSY and CDR2 is SAAADI. CDR3 length: 15 residues. CDR3 residues: CASSFRGPGRETQYF. CDR3 nucleotide sequence: TGCGCCAGCAGTTTTAGAGGGCCCGGGAGAGAGACCCAGTACTTC.

The V call is TRBV9, the J call TRBJ2-7; the D is unclear. Germline CDR1 and CDR2: SGDLS and YYNGEE. This CDR3 has 16 amino acids. Trimming took off 0 bases at V and 0 bases at J, with 13 bases between the two ends. The DNA for the CDR3 is TGTGCCAGCAGCGTAGGCCCTAGTCCAAGCTCCTACGAGCAGTACTTC. This gives the protein CASSVGPSPSSYEQYF.

The V and J genes are TRBV5-6 and TRBJ2-7, with D tentatively TRBD1 (5 bases). The germline V gene has CDR1 SGHDT and CDR2 YYEEEE. The CDR3 contains 14 residues. Trimming removed 2 bases from V and 5 bases from J, with 14 bases in between. The CDR3 DNA follows: TGTGCCAGCAGCTTCACAGGTAATACTCACGAGCAGTACTTC. This sequence encodes CASSFTGNTHEQYF.

The gene calls are TRBV10-2 and TRBJ2-7, with 11 bases lining up with TRBD2. The CDR3 has 14 amino acids. J lost 5 bases, V lost 5 bases, and 5 bases had no gene match. The germline V gene encodes CDR1 WSHSY and CDR2 SAAADI. CDR3 residues: CASSLAGGRNEQYF. CDR3 DNA: TGCGCCAGCAGTTTAGCGGGGGGGCGGAACGAGCAGTACTTC.

This rearrangement joins TRBV5-6 to TRBJ2-7, with D possibly matching TRBD2 (5 bases). Germline CDR1 is SGHDT and CDR2 is YYEEEE. This CDR3 has 13 residues. V was cut by 4 bases and J by 7 bases, with 15 bases left in between. The CDR3 region has the DNA TGTGCCAGCAGCACACGAGGACCGGGGGAGCAGTACTTC. Translated, it gives CASSTRGPGEQYF.